Detailed here is one T cell receptor (beta chain). Libraries were prepared by immunoSEQ multiplex PCR; TCRdb keeps only in-frame clonotypes and omits some of them. This table holds about 370,000 clones, approximately 89% found once. This entry belongs to a study of blood T cell repertoires in COVID-19. About the research overall: Specimens from acute and convalescent COVID-19 originated in the United States, Italy and Spain. T cells, B-cell-depleted T cells, or PBMCs supplied cDNA or gDNA.

The CDR3 length is 12 residues. Germline trimming cut 8 bases from V and 5 bases from J; bases unmatched to any gene: 7. Germline V lookup: CDR1 GTSNPN, CDR2 SVGIG (reference sequence). Patients in Seattle were enrolled during active infection, then followed longitudinally. Sample: peripheral blood. The sequence came from a woman in her twenties or thirties with COVID-19, enrolled during active disease. The chain carries TRBV30 and TRBJ1-1, with 8 positions matching TRBD1. CDR3 residues: CAGGQGGTEAFF. Here the CDR3 DNA reads TGTGCCGGAGGACAGGGAGGAACTGAAGCTTTCTTT.